The 9 T cell receptor beta chains reported below all come from one sample, sequenced in a study of T cells in localized non-small cell lung cancer. Assay used: immunoSEQ multiplex PCR; TCRdb lists only in-frame clones, some missing. This sample has around 3,600 clones; 31% occur once, and the top ten carry 9.5% to 13%. Material: normal lung tissue next to the tumor, obtained before any cancer treatment. The receptors originated from a male donor aged 60 or older with stage III lung adenocarcinoma.

The CDR3 is CASSLAGGSYEQYF. CDR3 DNA sequence: TGTGCCAGCAGCTTGGCGGGTGGCTCCTACGAGCAGTACTTC. V and J are TRBV11-3 and TRBJ2-7, with TRBD2 as a possible D gene (5 bases). Germline CDR1 and CDR2: SGHNT and YENEEA. V gave up 3 bases and J gave up 0 bases, with 9 bases separating them. The CDR3 extends over 14 amino acids. The full variable domain, with the rest looked up from reference TRBV11-3 and TRBJ2-7, is EAGVVQSPRYKIIEKKQPVAFWCNPISGHNTLYWYLQNLGQGPELLIRYENEEAVDDSQLPKDRFSAERLKGVDSTLKIQPAELGDSAVYLCASSLAGGSYEQYFGPGTRLTVT.

This clone was observed a few times. The chain combines TRBV11-3 with TRBJ1-5, with a weak D call TRBD1 (5 bases). Germline V lookup: CDR1 SGHNT, CDR2 YENEEA. V was pared by 5 bases and J by 3 bases, with 14 bases between. CDR3 length: 15 amino acids. The CDR3 spells CASSERTGPNQPQHF. CDR3 bases: TGTGCCAGCAGCGAAAGGACGGGACCCAATCAGCCCCAGCATTTT.

The chain carries TRBV10-3 and TRBJ2-5; D tentatively fits TRBD1 or TRBD2 (5 bases each). Germline CDR1 is ENHRY and CDR2 is SYGVKD. The CDR3 contains 15 residues. V was clipped by 3 bases and J by 5 bases, with 16 bases between them. The CDR3 bases are TGTGCCATCAGTGACGAGGGGTCCGGCGGGGAGACCCAGTACTTC. Amino acids: CAISDEGSGGETQYF.

This rearrangement joins TRBV7-7 to TRBJ2-7, with TRBD2 identical over 8 bases. Germline CDR1 and CDR2: SSHAT and FNYEAQ (reference sequence). V gave up 5 bases and J gave up 3 bases; unmatched junction bases: 9. The CDR3 has 15 residues. The CDR3 DNA reads as TGTGCCAGCAGCCATATCCTAGCGGGCAACTACGAGCAGTACTTC. This encodes CASSHILAGNYEQYF.

This chain uses TRBV6-8 with TRBJ1-5; D may be TRBD1 (5 bases). Germline V gene sequence: CDR1 MNHGY, CDR2 SAAAGT. CDR3 length: 15 residues. Trimming took off 0 bases at V and 7 bases at J, with 13 bases between the two ends. CDR3 nucleotide sequence: TGTGCCAGCAGTTACTCGGGCCAGGGCTGGCAGCCCCAGCATTTT. As protein: CASSYSGQGWQPQHF.

The chain uses TRBV29-1 and TRBJ1-5; no firm D call. Germline V lookup: CDR1 SQVTM, CDR2 ANQGSEA. V dropped 4 bases and J dropped 2 bases, with 9 bases sitting between them. The CDR3 covers 13 residues. The CDR3 protein is CSVVDGGNQPQHF. CDR3 coding DNA: TGCAGCGTTGTTGACGGGGGCAATCAGCCCCAGCATTTT.

V gene TRBV19 combines with J gene TRBJ2-1; 8 positions agree with TRBD1. After removal of 5 bases from V and 6 bases from J, the junction contained 9 bases not matched to a gene. This CDR3 has 15 amino acids. From germline, CDR1 is LNHDA and CDR2 SQIVND (reference sequence). CDR3 bases: TGTGCCAGTAGTCCAGACAGGGGCTACTCCAATGAGCAGTTCTTC. Its translation is CASSPDRGYSNEQFF.

This clone showed up just a few times. The V and J genes are TRBV6-8 and TRBJ2-7; D may correspond to TRBD1 or TRBD2 (7 bases each). V lost 6 bases and J 6 bases, leaving 15 bases between the germline ends. The length of the CDR3 is 13 residues. CDR1 and CDR2 (germline): MNHGY, SAAAGT. This CDR3 is CASSRQGGGEQYF. CDR3 bases: TGTGCCAGCAGCAGACAGGGCGGGGGCGAGCAGTACTTC.

The CDR3 region is CASSHDGASGNTIYF. CDR3 sequence (DNA): TGCGCCAGCAGCCACGACGGAGCGTCTGGAAACACCATATATTTT. The chain recombines TRBV5-1 with TRBJ1-3; no reliable D call. The germline V and J ends were trimmed by 4 bases and 1 base, with 12 bases remaining between them. Germline V gene lookup returns CDR1 SGHRS and CDR2 YFSETQ. The CDR3 is 15 amino acids.